This T cell receptor (beta chain) was retrieved from a study of human T cells and chemical hapten exposure. Study information: DPC at 0.01% went onto the upper back in patch tests, read at 6 days. The study traced per-sample TCR yield variation mainly to small differences in pooled library volumes.

In this sample, this clonotype turned up many times. MiXCR was run by TCRdb on the RACE reads, yielding one entry per CDR3 protein. The top ten clones hold roughly 1.6% of a sample with 70,000 to 100,000 distinct CDR3 sequences, around 7.8% of them seen once. Documented time point: patch test 1, 2 weeks after DPC sensitization. Noted treatment: therapeutic diphenylcyclopropenone sensitization with weekly scalp DPC. This CDR3 is 16 amino acids long. V dropped 0 bases and J dropped 5 bases, with 15 bases sitting between them. Germline V gives CDR1 SGHTA, CDR2 FQGTGA. Sample: whole blood, taken in connection with sensitization to the hapten diphenylcyclopropenone (DPC). The chain carries TRBV7-3 and TRBJ2-3; possible D gene TRBD2, 6 bases. The origin of this receptor is a woman in her 30s with alopecia areata. Some clones in this sample may be carry-over from other donors' samples. CDR3 bases: TGTGCCAGCAGCTTAACGGAGGGGAGATTGGGAGATACGCAGTATTTT. As protein: CASSLTEGRLGDTQYF. Together with reference TRBV7-3 and TRBJ2-3, the CDR3 gives the full variable domain: GAGVSQTPSNKVTEKGKYVELRCDPISGHTALYWYRQSLGQGPEFLIYFQGTGAADDSGLPNDRFFAVRPEGSVSTLKIQRTERGDSAVYLCASSLTEGRLGDTQYFGPGTRLTVL.